This TCR beta chain stems from a study of neurological immune-mediated disorders. From the 5' RACE reads, TCRdb called clonotypes with MiXCR, one entry per CDR3 protein. The sample yields around 69,000 distinct CDR3 sequences, roughly 10% seen once. V lost 2 bases and J lost 9, with 11 bases in between. Germline V gene lookup returns CDR1 KGHSH and CDR2 LQKENI. The CDR3 is 12 residues long. This sample's time point: longitudinal time-point 1 (baseline). For the unsorted libraries, 2 million PBMCs stored at -80 C served as input. The study, taken as a whole, reports: HTLV-1-associated myelopathy ranked highest for TCR clonal expansion and multiple sclerosis lowest, beneath healthy controls. None of the CDR3 amino acid sequences in expanded clones turned up in more than one subject, which points to private repertoires in all groups.

This clonotype was counted at least ten times. What it binds is not known. The sequencing sample was made of PBMCs. The receptor was isolated from a man in his thirties or forties in good health. The V gene is TRBV18, the J gene TRBJ2-7; TRBD1 might be the D (6 bases). CDR3 nucleotide sequence: TGTGCCAGCTCACCAACCACAGGGAGGCAGTACTTC. It yields the protein CASSPTTGRQYF. Full variable domain (missing parts from reference TRBV18 and TRBJ2-7): NAGVMQNPRHLVRRRGQEARLRCSPMKGHSHVYWYRQLPEEGLKFMVYLQKENIIDESGMPKERFSAEFPKEGPSILRIQQVVRGDSAAYFCASSPTTGRQYFGPGTRLTVT.